The T cell receptor (beta chain) under discussion was sequenced for a study of blood T cell repertoires in COVID-19. At the level of the study: The cDNA or gDNA used as material had been derived from T cells, B-cell-depleted T cells, or PBMCs.

TCRdb keeps only in-frame clones here, not all; method: immunoSEQ multiplex PCR. The table lists 450,000 to 500,000 clones, 75% to 90% of them singletons. Looked up from germline, CDR1 is SEHNR and CDR2 is FQNEAQ (reference sequence). The CDR3 sequence is 13 residues long. The V end lost 7 bases, the J end lost 4 bases, and 13 bases lay between the germline ends. Cohort 3 donors were reported recovered after two negative PCRs, clearance, or symptom resolution. The sequence derives from a woman aged 18-35 years who had recovered from COVID-19. The V gene is TRBV7-9, the J gene TRBJ1-1; a weak D match, TRBD1 (5 bases). The sequencing input was PBMCs or T cells enriched from blood (not recorded which). For the CDR3, the DNA is TGTGCCAGCACCCCTTCGGGGGGCACTGAAGCTTTCTTT. It is translated as CASTPSGGTEAFF.